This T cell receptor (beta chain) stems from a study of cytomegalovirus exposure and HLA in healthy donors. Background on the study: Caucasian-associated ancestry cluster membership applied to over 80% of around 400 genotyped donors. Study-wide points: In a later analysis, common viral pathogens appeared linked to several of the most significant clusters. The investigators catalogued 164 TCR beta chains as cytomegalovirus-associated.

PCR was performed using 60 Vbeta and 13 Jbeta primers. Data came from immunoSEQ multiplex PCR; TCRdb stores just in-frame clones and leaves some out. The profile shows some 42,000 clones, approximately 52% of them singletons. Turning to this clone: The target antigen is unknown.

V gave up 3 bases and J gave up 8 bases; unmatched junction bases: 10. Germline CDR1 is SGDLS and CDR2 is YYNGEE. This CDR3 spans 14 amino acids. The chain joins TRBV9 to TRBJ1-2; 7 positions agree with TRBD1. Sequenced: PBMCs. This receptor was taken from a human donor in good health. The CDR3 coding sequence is TGTGCCAGCAGCGAAGAACCTCACAGGGGCGGCTACACCTTC. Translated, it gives CASSEEPHRGGYTF.